Sequencing of this T cell receptor beta chain was carried out in a study of shared clonotypes between healthy human individuals. Germline V gene sequence: CDR1 LNHDA, CDR2 SQIVND (reference sequence). The CDR3 is made up of 15 amino acids. Deep-level settings were used for running the assay. Produced via immunoSEQ multiplex PCR; TCRdb's table is partial and in-frame only. Of about 600,000 clones listed, 70% to 80% are singletons. Those who donated, Caucasian adults without exception, all lived in Nashville, Tennessee. Comments on this clone: At one end, the junction sequence differs from germline, possibly due to a read error.

Sequencing input: PBMCs. This TCR derives from a woman between 40 and 55 years old in good health. Some clones in this sample may be carry-over from other donors' samples. The chain combines TRBV19 with TRBJ1-5; D is uncertain. This chain's CDR3 is CASSSPRRDDQPQHF. The CDR3 bases are TGTGCAAGTAGTTCCCCCCGGCGGGATGATCAGCCCCAGCATTTT. The full variable domain, completed using reference TRBV19 and TRBJ1-5, is DGGITQSPKYLFRKEGQNVTLSCEQNLNHDAMYWYRQDPGQGLRLIYYSQIVNDFQKGDIAEGYSVSREKKESFPLTVTSAQKNPTAFYLCASSSPRRDDQPQHFGDGTRLSIL.